This TCR beta chain emerged from a study of control samples from healthy donors and cancer patients. The ends lost 2 bases at V and 5 bases at J; junction bases unmatched: 7. CDR1 and CDR2 from the germline V gene are SGHRS and YFSETQ. The CDR3 is 15 amino acids. The repertoire was sequenced with immunoSEQ multiplex PCR; TCRdb's copy has only in-frame clones and lacks some. The sample contains about 220,000 clones, about 95% of which appear only once. The sequencing input was blood. The V call is TRBV5-1, the J call TRBJ2-5; 9 bases are shared with TRBD1. The sequence derives from a man aged 45 to 65 in good health. DNA of the CDR3: TGCGCCAGCAGCTTTGGGACAGGGCTTATGGAGACCCAGTACTTC. Translated: CASSFGTGLMETQYF.